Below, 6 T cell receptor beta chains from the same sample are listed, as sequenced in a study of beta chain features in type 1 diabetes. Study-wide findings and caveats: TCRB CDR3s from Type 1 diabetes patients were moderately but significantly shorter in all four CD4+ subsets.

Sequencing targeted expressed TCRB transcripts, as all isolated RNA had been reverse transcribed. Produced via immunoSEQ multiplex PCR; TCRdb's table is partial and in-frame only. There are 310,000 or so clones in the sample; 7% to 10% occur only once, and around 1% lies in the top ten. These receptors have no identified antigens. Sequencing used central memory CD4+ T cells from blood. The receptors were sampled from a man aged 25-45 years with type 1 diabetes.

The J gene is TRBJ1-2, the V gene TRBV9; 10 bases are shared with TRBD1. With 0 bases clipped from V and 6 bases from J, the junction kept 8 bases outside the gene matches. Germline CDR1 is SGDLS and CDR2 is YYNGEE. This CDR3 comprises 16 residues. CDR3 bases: TGTGCCAGCAGCGTAGCCGCGGGACAGGGGATCCATGGCTACACCTTC. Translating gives CASSVAAGQGIHGYTF.

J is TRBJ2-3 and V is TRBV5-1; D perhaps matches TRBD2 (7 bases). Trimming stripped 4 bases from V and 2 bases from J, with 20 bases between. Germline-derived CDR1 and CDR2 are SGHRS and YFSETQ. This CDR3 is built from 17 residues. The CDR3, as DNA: TGCGCCAGCAGCCCCGGTGGGGGGGCTCGTAACACAGATACGCAGTATTTT. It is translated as CASSPGGGARNTDTQYF. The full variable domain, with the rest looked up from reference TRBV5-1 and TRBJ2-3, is KAGVTQTPRYLIKTRGQQVTLSCSPISGHRSVSWYQQTPGQGLQFLFEYFSETQRNKGNFPGRFSGRQFSNSRSEMNVSTLELGDSALYLCASSPGGGARNTDTQYFGPGTRLTVL.

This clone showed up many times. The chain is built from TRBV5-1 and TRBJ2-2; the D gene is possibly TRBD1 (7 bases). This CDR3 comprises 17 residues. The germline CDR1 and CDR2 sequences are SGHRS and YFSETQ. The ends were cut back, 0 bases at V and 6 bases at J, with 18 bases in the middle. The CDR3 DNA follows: TGCGCCAGCAGCTTGGCCGGGAGACAGGGTTCGGCCGGGGAGCTGTTTTTT. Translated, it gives CASSLAGRQGSAGELFF.

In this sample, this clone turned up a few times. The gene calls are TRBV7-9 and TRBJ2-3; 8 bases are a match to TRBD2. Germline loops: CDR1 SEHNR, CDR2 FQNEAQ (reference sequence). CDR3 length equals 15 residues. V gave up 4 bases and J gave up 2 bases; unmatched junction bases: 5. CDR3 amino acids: CASSWSGGSTDTQYF. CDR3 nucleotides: TGTGCCAGCAGCTGGAGCGGGGGATCCACAGATACGCAGTATTTT.

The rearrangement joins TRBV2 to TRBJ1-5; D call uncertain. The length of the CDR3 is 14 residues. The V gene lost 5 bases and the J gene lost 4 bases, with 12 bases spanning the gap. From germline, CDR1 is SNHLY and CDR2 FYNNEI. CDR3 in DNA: TGTGCCAGCAGTCTTTGGACGGGTAATCAGCCCCAGCATTTT. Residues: CASSLWTGNQPQHF.

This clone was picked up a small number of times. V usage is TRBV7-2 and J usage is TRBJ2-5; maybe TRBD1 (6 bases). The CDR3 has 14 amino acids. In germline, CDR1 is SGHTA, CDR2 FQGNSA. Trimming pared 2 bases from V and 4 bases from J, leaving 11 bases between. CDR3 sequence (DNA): TGTGCCAGCAGCTTAACAGGGAGTCGAGAGACCCAGTACTTC. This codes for CASSLTGSRETQYF.